This T cell receptor beta chain was obtained from a study of cytomegalovirus exposure and HLA in healthy donors. In the study overall: Out of fewer than 400 genotyped donors, about 80% belonged to the Caucasian-associated ancestry cluster.

The PCR contained 60 Vbeta and 13 Jbeta primers. The table came from immunoSEQ multiplex PCR; TCRdb's copy has only in-frame clones and leaves some out. The table shows approximately 150,000 clones, with more than 60% occurring only once. Study-level findings and limits: Accounts indicate the classifier identified cytomegalovirus status with strong specificity and sensitivity. In an earlier analysis, in approximately 570 donors, most V segments appeared productive either ~87% or ~30% of the time. Analysis performed later showed TCR beta chains linked to HLA being more clonally expanded than equally common others.

With regard to this clone: Its target is not known.

V lost 5 bases to trimming and J lost 3 bases; unmatched junction nucleotides: 7. This CDR3 comprises 13 residues. CDR1 is SQVTM and CDR2 is ANQGSEA in the germline V gene. The sequence derives from a man aged 30 to 45 in good health and CMV-seropositive. The chain employs TRBV29-1 and TRBJ2-7; 7 bases are shared with TRBD1. Material: PBMCs. DNA of the CDR3: TGCAGCGTTCGACAGGGTAATTTCTACGAGCAGTACTTC. This gives the protein CSVRQGNFYEQYF.